The T cell receptor (beta chain) under discussion was sequenced for a study of T cell responses to AZD1222 COVID-19 vaccine. About the research overall: Second-dose recipients at about 4 or about 12 weeks were treated as one pooled group.

The assay was immunoSEQ multiplex PCR, and TCRdb's table has in-frame clones only and misses some. Of about 140,000 clones in the sample, around 90% are singletons; the top ten hold around 3.5%. The receptor was isolated from an adult in good health. The sequenced sample was peripheral blood, obtained on day 0 of AZD1222 vaccination.

The CDR3 is CASSRGRARSTDTQYF. For the CDR3, the DNA is TGTGCCAGCAGCCGCGGTCGAGCCCGAAGCACAGATACGCAGTATTTT. The chain links TRBV3-1 (or the pseudogene TRBV3-2) to TRBJ2-3; D is uncertain. The V and J ends lost 4 bases and 0 bases respectively, with 14 bases between them. The CDR3 runs 16 residues. From germline, CDR1 is LGHDT and CDR2 YNNKEL (reference sequence).